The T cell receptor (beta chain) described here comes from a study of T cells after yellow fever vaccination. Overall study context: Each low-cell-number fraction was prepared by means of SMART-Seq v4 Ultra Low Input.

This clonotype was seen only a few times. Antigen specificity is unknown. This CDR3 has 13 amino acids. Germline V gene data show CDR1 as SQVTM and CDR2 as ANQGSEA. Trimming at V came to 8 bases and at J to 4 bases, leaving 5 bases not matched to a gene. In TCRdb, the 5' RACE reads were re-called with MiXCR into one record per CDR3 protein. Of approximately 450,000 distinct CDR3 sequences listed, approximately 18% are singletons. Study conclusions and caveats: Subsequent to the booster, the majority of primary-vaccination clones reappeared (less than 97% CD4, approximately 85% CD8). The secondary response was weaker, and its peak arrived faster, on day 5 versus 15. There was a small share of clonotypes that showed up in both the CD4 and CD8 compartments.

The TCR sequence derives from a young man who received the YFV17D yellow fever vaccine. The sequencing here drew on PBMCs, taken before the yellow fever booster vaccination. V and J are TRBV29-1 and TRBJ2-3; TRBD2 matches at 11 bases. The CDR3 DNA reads TGCAGCATTAAACTAGCGGGGGCAGATACGCAGTATTTT. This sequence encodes CSIKLAGADTQYF.